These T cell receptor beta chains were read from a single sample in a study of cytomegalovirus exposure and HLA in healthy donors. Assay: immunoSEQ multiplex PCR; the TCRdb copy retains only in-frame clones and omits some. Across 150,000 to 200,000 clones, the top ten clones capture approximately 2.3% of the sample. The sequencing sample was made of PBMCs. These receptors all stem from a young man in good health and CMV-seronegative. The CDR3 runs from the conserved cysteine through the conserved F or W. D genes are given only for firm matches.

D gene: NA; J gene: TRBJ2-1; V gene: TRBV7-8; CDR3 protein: CASSQVREGLFF
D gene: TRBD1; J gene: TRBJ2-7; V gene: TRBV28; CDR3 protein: CASNSGQFYEQYF
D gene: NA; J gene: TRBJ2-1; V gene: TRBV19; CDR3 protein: CASSIGLLRSYNEQFF
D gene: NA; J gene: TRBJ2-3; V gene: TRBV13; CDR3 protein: CASSSRTGTDTQYF
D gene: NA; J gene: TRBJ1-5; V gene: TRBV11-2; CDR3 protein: CASSLGRTGDQPQHF
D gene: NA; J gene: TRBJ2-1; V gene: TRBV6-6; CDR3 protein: CASRSPAGSSYNEQFF
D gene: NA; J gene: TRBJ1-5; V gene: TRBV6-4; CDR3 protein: CASSDLQARPQHF
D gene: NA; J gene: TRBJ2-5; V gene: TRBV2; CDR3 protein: CASTAQGGQETQYF
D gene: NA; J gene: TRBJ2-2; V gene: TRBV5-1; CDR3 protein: CASSPPQTGRPGELFF
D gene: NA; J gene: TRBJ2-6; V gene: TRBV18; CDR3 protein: CATRQGEAGANVLTF
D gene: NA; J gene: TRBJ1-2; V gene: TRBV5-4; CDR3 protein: CASSPPGASNYGYTF
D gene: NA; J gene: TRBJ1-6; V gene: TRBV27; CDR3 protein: CASRPGQLNSPLHF
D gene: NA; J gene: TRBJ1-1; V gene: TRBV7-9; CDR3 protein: CASSGGSAEAFF
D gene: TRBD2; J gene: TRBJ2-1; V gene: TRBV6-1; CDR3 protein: CASSGTSGKSYNEQFF
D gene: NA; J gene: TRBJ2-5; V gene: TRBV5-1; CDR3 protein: CASSWIEGVETQYF
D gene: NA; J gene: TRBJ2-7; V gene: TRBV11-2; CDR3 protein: CASSLGQGQKGF
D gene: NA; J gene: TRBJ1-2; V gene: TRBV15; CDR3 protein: CATSLNTGTYGYTF
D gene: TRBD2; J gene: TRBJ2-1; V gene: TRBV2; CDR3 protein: CASKYGTSWYNEQFF
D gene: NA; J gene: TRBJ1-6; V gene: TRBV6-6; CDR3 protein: CASSYSADSPLHF
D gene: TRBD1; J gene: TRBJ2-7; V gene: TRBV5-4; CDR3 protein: CASSIRTGLGEQYF
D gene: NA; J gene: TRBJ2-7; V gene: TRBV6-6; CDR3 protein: CASSSPRLASYEQYF
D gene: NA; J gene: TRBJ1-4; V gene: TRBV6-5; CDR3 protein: CASSSGLSNEKLFF
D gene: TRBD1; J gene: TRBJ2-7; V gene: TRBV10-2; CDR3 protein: CASRKKGQGIASYEQYF
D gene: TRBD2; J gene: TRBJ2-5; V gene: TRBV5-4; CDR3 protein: CASSLASGRGETQYF
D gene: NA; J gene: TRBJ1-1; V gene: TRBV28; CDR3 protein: CASSLESAGLLTEAFF
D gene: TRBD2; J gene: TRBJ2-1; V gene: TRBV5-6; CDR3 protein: CASTAGLAVNNEQFF
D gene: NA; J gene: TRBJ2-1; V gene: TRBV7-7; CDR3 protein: CASSLGPTANNEQFF
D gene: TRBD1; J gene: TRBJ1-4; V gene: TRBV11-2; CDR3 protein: CASSRQGDNEKLFF
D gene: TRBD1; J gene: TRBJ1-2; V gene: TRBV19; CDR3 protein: CASSRGQGALGYTF
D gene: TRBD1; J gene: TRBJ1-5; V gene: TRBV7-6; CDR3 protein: CASSSQGQYSNQPQHF
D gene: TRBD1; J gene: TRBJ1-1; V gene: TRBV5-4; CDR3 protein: CASSPGGGQGNTEAFF